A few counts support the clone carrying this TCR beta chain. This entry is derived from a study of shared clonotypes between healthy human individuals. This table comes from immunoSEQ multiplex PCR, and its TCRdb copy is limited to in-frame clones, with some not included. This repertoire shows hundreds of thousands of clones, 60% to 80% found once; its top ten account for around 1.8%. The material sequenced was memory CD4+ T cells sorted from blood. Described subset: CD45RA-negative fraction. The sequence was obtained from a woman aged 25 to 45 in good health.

CDR3 nucleotides: TGTGCCACAACTGGGACACCGAACACTGAAGCTTTCTTT. It yields the protein CATTGTPNTEAFF. V is TRBV30 and J is TRBJ1-1, with D tentatively TRBD1 (6 bases). V lost 8 bases and J lost 1, with 14 bases in between. Germline V gives CDR1 GTSNPN, CDR2 SVGIG (reference sequence). The CDR3 contains 13 residues.